These T cell receptor beta chains were read from a single sample in a study of T cell responses to AZD1222 COVID-19 vaccine. Method: immunoSEQ multiplex PCR; TCRdb's copy keeps in-frame clones and lacks some. The table lists over 150,000 clones, 88% of them singletons. Sequenced material: peripheral blood, taken on day 0 of AZD1222 vaccination. Every receptor here comes from an adult in good health. Both conserved end residues are part of each CDR3. The order of the fields is D gene, clone size, V gene, J gene, CDR3 DNA, CDR3 protein. The D gene is left open where the match is weak. The listing skips clone size in some rows; elsewhere it reads once, few, many or a size class.

d_call: .
clone_size: .
v_call: TRBV5-1
j_call: TRBJ1-6
cdr3_nt: TGCGCCAGCAGCTTGGGGCAGCGCGACTATAATTCACCCCTCCACTTT
cdr3_aa: CASSLGQRDYNSPLHF

d_call: TRBD1
clone_size: .
v_call: TRBV7-8
j_call: TRBJ1-3
cdr3_nt: TGTGCCAGCAGCTCCAACCGACAGGGGACCATATATTTT
cdr3_aa: CASSSNRQGTIYF

d_call: .
clone_size: .
v_call: TRBV7-9
j_call: TRBJ2-7
cdr3_nt: TGTGCCAGCAGCCCTAGTACCCACAGGTTGTACGAGCAGTACTTC
cdr3_aa: CASSPSTHRLYEQYF

d_call: TRBD2
clone_size: .
v_call: TRBV4-1
j_call: TRBJ2-1
cdr3_nt: TGCGCCAGCAGCCAACGACTAGCGGGAAGCCACAATGAGCAGTTCTTC
cdr3_aa: CASSQRLAGSHNEQFF

d_call: TRBD1
clone_size: .
v_call: TRBV6-2/TRBV6-3
j_call: TRBJ1-4
cdr3_nt: TGTGCCAGCAGTTACCCCCGGGACAGGGGGCTAGAAGAAAAACTGTTTTTT
cdr3_aa: CASSYPRDRGLEEKLFF

d_call: .
clone_size: .
v_call: TRBV5-4
j_call: TRBJ2-2
cdr3_nt: TGTGCCAGCAGACCCGGGTCCCTGGAGACCGCCGGGGAGCTGTTTTTT
cdr3_aa: CASRPGSLETAGELFF

d_call: .
clone_size: .
v_call: TRBV5-5
j_call: TRBJ1-5
cdr3_nt: TGTGCCAGCAGCTTGATCCACAGTAGCAATCAGCCCCAGCATTTT
cdr3_aa: CASSLIHSSNQPQHF

d_call: .
clone_size: .
v_call: TRBV2
j_call: TRBJ2-3
cdr3_nt: TGTGCCAGCAGTGCCCAGGGCCTCGCGGGTGATACGCAGTATTTT
cdr3_aa: CASSAQGLAGDTQYF

d_call: TRBD1
clone_size: .
v_call: TRBV7-2
j_call: TRBJ1-5
cdr3_nt: TGTGCCAGCAGCCCGGACAGGATTTCGCAGCCCCAGCATTTT
cdr3_aa: CASSPDRISQPQHF

d_call: .
clone_size: .
v_call: TRBV11-3
j_call: TRBJ2-2
cdr3_nt: TGTGCCAGCTCCAGGGACGACACCGGGGAGCTGTTTTTT
cdr3_aa: CASSRDDTGELFF

d_call: TRBD1
clone_size: .
v_call: TRBV9
j_call: TRBJ1-6
cdr3_nt: TGTGCCAGCAGCGTAGCGACAGGGGGCGAGTCACCCCTCCACTTT
cdr3_aa: CASSVATGGESPLHF

d_call: .
clone_size: .
v_call: TRBV5-1
j_call: TRBJ1-1
cdr3_nt: TGCGCCAGCAGCCAACTAGGCGCAGAGAACACTGAAGCTTTCTTT
cdr3_aa: CASSQLGAENTEAFF

d_call: TRBD1
clone_size: .
v_call: TRBV7-3
j_call: TRBJ2-3
cdr3_nt: TGTGCCAGCAGCCTATGGACAGGGGCCATTCCAGATACGCAGTATTTT
cdr3_aa: CASSLWTGAIPDTQYF

d_call: .
clone_size: .
v_call: TRBV19
j_call: TRBJ2-2
cdr3_nt: TGTGCCAGTAGTGGGTGGCGGCAGGGATATACCGGGGAGCTGTTTTTT
cdr3_aa: CASSGWRQGYTGELFF

d_call: .
clone_size: few
v_call: TRBV28
j_call: TRBJ2-2
cdr3_nt: TGTGCCAGCAGTCCAGGCGGGACAGCGAACACCGGGGAGCTGTTTTTT
cdr3_aa: CASSPGGTANTGELFF

d_call: .
clone_size: .
v_call: TRBV19
j_call: TRBJ2-5
cdr3_nt: TGTGCCAGTAGCGACGACCTGCGAAAGACCCAGTACTTC
cdr3_aa: CASSDDLRKTQYF

d_call: .
clone_size: .
v_call: TRBV9
j_call: TRBJ2-1
cdr3_nt: TGTGCCAGCAACCCGGGGGTGGGAAACGAGCAGTTCTTC
cdr3_aa: CASNPGVGNEQFF

d_call: .
clone_size: once
v_call: TRBV12-3/TRBV12-4
j_call: TRBJ1-1
cdr3_nt: TGTGCCAGCAGTTCCGGGGGAAACACTGAAGCTTTCTTT
cdr3_aa: CASSSGGNTEAFF

d_call: TRBD1
clone_size: .
v_call: TRBV5-1
j_call: TRBJ1-4
cdr3_nt: TGCGCCAGCAGCTTAAAACTCACCGGGACAGGGGATGAAAAACTGTTTTTT
cdr3_aa: CASSLKLTGTGDEKLFF

d_call: .
clone_size: .
v_call: TRBV6-5
j_call: TRBJ1-1
cdr3_nt: TGTGCCAGCAGCTTAAACCGGGACACAATCACTGAAGCTTTCTTT
cdr3_aa: CASSLNRDTITEAFF